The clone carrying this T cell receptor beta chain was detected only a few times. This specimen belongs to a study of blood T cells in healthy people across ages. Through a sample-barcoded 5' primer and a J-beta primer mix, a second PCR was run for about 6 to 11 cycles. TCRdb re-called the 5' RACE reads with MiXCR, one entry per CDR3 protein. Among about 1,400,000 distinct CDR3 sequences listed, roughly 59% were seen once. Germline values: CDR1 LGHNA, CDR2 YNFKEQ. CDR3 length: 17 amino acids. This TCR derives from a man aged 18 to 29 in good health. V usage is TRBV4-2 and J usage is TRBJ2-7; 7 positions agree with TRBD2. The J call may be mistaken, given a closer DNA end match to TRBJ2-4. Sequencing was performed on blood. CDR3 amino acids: CASSQDLGTGGENIQYF. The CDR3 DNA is TGTGCCAGCAGCCAAGATCTCGGAACGGGGGGTGAAAACATTCAGTACTTC.